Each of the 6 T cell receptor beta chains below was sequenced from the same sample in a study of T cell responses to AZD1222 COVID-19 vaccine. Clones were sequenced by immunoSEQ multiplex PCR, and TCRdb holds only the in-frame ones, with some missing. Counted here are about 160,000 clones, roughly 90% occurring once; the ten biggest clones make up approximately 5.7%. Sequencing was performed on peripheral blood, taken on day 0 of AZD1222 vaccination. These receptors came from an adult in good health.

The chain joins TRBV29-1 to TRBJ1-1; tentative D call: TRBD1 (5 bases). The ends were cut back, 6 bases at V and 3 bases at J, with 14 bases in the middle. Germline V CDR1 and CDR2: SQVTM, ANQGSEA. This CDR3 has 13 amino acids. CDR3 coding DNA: TGCAGCGTGACCGGGACCAGTTACACTGAAGCTTTCTTT. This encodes CSVTGTSYTEAFF.

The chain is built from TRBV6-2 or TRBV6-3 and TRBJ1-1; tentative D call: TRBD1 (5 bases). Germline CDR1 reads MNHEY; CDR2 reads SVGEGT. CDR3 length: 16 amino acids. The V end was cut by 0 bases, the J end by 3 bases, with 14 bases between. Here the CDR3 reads CASSYSRAVGDTEAFF. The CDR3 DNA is TGTGCCAGCAGTTACTCGAGGGCTGTGGGGGACACTGAAGCTTTCTTT.

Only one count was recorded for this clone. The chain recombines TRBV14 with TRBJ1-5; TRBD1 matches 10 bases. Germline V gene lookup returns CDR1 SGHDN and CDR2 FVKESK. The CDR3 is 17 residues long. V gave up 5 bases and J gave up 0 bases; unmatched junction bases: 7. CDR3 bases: TGTGCCAGCAGCACCGGGACAGGGGCGTTTAGCAATCAGCCCCAGCATTTT. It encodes CASSTGTGAFSNQPQHF.

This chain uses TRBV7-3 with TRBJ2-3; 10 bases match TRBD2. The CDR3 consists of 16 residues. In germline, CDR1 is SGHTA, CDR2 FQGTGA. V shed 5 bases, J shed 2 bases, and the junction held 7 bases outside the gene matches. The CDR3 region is CASSQGTSENTDTQYF. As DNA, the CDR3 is TGTGCCAGCAGCCAAGGGACTAGCGAGAACACAGATACGCAGTATTTT.

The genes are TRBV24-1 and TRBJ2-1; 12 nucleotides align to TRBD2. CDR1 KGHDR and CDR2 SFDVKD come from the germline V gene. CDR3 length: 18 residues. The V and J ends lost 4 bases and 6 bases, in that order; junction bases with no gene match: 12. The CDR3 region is CATSDLMTSGRSSNEQFF. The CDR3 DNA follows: TGTGCCACCAGTGACCTAATGACTAGCGGGAGATCATCCAATGAGCAGTTCTTC.

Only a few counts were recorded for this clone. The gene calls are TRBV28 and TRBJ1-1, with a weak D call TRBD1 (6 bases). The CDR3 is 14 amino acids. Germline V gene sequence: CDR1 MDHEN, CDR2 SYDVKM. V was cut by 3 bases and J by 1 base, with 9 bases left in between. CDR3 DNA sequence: TGTGCCAGCAGTTTCGGACAGAAGAACACTGAAGCTTTCTTT. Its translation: CASSFGQKNTEAFF.